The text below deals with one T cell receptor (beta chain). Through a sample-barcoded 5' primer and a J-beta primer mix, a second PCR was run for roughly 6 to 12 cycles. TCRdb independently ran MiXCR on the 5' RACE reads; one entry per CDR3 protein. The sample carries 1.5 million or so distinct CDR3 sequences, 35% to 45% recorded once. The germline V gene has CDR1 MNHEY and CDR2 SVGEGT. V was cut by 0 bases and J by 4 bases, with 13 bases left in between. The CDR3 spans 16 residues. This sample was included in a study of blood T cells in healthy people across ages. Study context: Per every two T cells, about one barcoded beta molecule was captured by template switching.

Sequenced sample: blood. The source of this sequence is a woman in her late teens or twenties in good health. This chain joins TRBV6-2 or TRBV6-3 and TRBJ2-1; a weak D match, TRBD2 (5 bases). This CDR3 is CASSYSTRTTYNEQFF. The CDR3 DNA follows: TGTGCCAGCAGTTACTCAACTAGAACAACGTACAATGAGCAGTTCTTC.